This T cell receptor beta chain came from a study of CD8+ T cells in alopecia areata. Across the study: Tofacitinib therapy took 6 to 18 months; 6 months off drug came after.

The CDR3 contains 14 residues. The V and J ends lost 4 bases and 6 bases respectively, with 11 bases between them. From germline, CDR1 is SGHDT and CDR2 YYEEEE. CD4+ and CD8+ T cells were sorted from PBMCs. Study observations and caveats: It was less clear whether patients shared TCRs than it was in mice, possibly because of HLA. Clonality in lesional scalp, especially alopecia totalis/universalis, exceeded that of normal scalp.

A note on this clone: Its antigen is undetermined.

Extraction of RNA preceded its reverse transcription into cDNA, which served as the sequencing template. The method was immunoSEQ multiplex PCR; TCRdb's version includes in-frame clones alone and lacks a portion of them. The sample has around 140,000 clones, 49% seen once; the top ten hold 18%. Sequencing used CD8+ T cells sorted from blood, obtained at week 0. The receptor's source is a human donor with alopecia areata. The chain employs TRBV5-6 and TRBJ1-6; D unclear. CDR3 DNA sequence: TGTGCCAGCAGCCTCCAGTCACCTAATTCACCCCTCCACTTT. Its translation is CASSLQSPNSPLHF.